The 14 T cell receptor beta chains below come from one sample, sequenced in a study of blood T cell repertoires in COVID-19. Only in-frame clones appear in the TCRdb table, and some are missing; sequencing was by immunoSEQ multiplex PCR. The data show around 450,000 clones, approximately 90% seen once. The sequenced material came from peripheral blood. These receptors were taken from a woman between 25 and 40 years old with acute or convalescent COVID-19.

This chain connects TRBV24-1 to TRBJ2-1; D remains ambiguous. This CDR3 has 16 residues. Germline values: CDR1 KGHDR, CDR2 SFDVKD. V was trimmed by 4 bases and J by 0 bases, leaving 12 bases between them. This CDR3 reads CATSDPDGGSYNEQFF. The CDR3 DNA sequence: TGTGCCACCAGTGACCCTGATGGCGGCTCCTACAATGAGCAGTTCTTC.

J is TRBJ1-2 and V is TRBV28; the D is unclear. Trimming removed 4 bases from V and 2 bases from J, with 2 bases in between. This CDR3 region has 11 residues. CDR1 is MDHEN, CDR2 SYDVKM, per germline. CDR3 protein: CASSSNYGYTF. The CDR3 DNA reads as TGTGCCAGCAGTTCGAACTATGGCTACACCTTC.

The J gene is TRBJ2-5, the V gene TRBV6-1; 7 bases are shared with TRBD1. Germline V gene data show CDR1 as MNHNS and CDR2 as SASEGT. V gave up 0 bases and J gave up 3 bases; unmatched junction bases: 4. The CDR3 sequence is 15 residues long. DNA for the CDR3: TGTGCCAGCAGTGAAGCACCCGGACAGGAAGAGACCCAGTACTTC. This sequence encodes CASSEAPGQEETQYF.

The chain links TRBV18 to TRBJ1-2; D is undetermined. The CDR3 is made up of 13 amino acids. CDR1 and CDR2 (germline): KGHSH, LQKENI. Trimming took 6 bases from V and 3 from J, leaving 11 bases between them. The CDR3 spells CASSPYEDYGYTF. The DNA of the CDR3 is TGTGCCAGCTCTCCTTATGAGGACTATGGCTACACCTTC. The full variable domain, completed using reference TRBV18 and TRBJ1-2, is NAGVMQNPRHLVRRRGQEARLRCSPMKGHSHVYWYRQLPEEGLKFMVYLQKENIIDESGMPKERFSAEFPKEGPSILRIQQVVRGDSAAYFCASSPYEDYGYTFGSGTRLTVV.

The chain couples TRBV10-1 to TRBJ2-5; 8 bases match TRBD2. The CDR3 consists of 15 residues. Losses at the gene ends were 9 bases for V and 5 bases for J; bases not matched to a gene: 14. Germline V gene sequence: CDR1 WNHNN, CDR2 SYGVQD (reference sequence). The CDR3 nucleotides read TGCGCCAGTTCGACTAGCGAAGACGTTGTGGAGACCCAGTACTTC. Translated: CASSTSEDVVETQYF.

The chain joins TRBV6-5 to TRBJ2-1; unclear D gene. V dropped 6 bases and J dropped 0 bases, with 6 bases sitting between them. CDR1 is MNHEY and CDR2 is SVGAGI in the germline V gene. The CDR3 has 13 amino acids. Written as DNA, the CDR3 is TGTGCCAGCAGCTTGAGCTCCTACAATGAGCAGTTCTTC. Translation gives CASSLSSYNEQFF.

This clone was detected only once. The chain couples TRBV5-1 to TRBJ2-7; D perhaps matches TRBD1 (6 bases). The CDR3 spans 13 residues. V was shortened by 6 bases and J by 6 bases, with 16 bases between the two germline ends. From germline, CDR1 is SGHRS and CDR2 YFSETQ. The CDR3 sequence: CASNHNGGSEQYF. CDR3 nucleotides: TGCGCCAGCAACCATAATGGGGGCAGCGAGCAGTACTTC. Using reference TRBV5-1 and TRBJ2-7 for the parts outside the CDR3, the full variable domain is KAGVTQTPRYLIKTRGQQVTLSCSPISGHRSVSWYQQTPGQGLQFLFEYFSETQRNKGNFPGRFSGRQFSNSRSEMNVSTLELGDSALYLCASNHNGGSEQYFGPGTRLTVT.

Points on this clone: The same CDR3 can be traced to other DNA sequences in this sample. The CDR3 loop is CASSDGSSYEQYF. The DNA of the CDR3 is TGTGCCAGCAGTGATGGCAGTTCCTACGAGCAGTACTTC. V is TRBV6-1 and J is TRBJ2-7; D is undetermined. CDR3 size: 13 residues. Germline V gene lookup returns CDR1 MNHNS and CDR2 SASEGT. The V end lost 3 bases, the J end lost 1 base, and 7 bases lay between the germline ends.

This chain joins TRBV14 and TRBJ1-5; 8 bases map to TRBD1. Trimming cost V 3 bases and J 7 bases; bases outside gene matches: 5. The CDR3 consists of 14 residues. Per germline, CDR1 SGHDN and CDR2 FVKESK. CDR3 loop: CASSQGRGPQPQHF. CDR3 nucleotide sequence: TGTGCCAGCAGCCAGGGCAGGGGGCCGCAGCCCCAGCATTTT.

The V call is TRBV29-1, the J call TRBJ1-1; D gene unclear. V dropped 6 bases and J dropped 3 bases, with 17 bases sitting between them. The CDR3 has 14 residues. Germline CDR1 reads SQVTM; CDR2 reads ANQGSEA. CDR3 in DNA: TGCAGCGTCCGGGGATGGGCCTCGGACACTGAAGCTTTCTTT. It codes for CSVRGWASDTEAFF. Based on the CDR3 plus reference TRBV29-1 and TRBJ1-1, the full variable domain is SAVISQKPSRDICQRGTSLTIQCQVDSQVTMMFWYRQQPGQSLTLIATANQGSEATYESGFVIDKFPISRPNLTFSTLTVSNMSPEDSSIYLCSVRGWASDTEAFFGQGTRLTVV.

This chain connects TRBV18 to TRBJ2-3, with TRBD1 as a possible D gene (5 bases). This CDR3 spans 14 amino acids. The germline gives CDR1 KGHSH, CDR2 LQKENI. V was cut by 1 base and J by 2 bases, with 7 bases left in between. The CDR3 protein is CASSPQGFTDTQYF. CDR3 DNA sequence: TGTGCCAGCTCACCACAGGGGTTCACAGATACGCAGTATTTT.

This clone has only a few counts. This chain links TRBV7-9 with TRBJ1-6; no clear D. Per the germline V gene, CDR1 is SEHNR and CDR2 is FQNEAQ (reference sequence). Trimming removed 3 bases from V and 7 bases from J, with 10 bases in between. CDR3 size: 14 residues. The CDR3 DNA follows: TGTGCCAGCAGCTTCCTTCCAACAAATTCACCCCTCCACTTT. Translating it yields CASSFLPTNSPLHF. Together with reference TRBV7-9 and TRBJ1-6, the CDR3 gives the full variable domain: DTGVSQNPRHKITKRGQNVTFRCDPISEHNRLYWYRQTLGQGPEFLTYFQNEAQLEKSRLLSDRFSAERPKGSFSTLEIQRTEQGDSAMYLCASSFLPTNSPLHFGNGTRLTVT.

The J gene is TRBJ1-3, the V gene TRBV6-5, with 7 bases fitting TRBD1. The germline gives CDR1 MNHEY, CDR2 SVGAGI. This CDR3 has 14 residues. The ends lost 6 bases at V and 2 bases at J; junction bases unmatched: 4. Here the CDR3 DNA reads TGTGCCAGCAGCCGCAGGGGGACTGGAAACACCATATATTTT. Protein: CASSRRGTGNTIYF.

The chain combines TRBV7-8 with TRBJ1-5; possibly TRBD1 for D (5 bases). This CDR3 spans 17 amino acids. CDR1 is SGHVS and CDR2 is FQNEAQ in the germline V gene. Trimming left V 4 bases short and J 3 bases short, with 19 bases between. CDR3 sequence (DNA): TGTGCCAGCAGCTCGATCAGGGTTACCCTTCTCAATCAGCCCCAGCATTTT. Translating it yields CASSSIRVTLLNQPQHF. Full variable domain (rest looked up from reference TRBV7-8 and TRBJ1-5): GAGVSQSPRYKVAKRGQDVALRCDPISGHVSLFWYQQALGQGPEFLTYFQNEAQLDKSGLPSDRFFAERPEGSVSTLKIQRTQQEDSAVYLCASSSIRVTLLNQPQHFGDGTRLSIL.